This T cell receptor (beta chain) was captured in a study of CD8 T cells in Susac syndrome. Germline CDR1 KGHSH, CDR2 LQKENI. The CDR3 is 14 amino acids. V lost 5 bases, J lost 4 bases, and 2 bases stayed unmatched. Sequencing of TCR beta was performed on blood CD8+ T cells and on blood CD4+ T cells. An amount of RNA that ranged from about 0.45 to 1 ug was reverse transcribed with random hexamers. TCRdb used MiXCR to reprocess the immunoSEQ multiplex PCR reads, holding one entry per CDR3 protein. The repertoire holds approximately 120,000 distinct CDR3 sequences, with around 95% as singletons. This sequence was found in a human donor in good health. Source material: CD4+ T cells from PBMCs. The rearrangement uses TRBV18 and TRBJ2-7; 13 bases match TRBD2. The CDR3 DNA sequence: TGTGCCAGCTCAACGACTAGCGGGAGGTACGAGCAGTACTTC. Translating gives CASSTTSGRYEQYF.